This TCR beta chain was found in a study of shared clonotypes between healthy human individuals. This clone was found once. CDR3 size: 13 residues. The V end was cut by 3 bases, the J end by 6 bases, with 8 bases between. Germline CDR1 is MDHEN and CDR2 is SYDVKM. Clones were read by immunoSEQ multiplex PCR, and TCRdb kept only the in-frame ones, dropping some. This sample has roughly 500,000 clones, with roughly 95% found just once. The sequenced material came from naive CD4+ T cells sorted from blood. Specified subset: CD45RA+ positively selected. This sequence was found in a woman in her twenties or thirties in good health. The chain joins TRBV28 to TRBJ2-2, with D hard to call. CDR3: CASSFPQAGELFF. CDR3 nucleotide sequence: TGTGCCAGCAGTTTCCCCCAGGCCGGGGAGCTGTTTTTT.